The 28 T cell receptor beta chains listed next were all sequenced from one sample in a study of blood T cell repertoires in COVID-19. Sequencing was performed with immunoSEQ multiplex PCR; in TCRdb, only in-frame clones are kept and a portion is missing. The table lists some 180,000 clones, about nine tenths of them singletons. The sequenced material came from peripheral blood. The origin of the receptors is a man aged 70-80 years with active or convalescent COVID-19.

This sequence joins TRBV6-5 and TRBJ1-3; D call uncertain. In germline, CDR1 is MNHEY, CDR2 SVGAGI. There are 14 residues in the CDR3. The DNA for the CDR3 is TGTGCTACGGGGTTGCCTACCTCTGGAAACACCATATATTTT. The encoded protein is CATGLPTSGNTIYF.

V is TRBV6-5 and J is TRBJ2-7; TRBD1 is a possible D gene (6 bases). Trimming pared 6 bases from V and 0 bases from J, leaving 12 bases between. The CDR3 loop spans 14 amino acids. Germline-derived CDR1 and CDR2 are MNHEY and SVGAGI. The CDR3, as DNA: TGTGCCAGCAGGGGACAAGAGATCTCCTACGAGCAGTACTTC. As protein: CASRGQEISYEQYF.

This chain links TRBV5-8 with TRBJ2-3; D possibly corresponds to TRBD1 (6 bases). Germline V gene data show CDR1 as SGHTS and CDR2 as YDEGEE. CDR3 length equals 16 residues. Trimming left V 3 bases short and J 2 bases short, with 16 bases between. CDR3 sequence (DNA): TGTGCCAGCAGCTCGGGGCAGGGGATCTACACAGATACGCAGTATTTT. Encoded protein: CASSSGQGIYTDTQYF.

CDR3 sequence (DNA): TGTGCCAGCACGTCCCCCGGGGACTTCTCCTACGAGCAGTACTTC. Translating it yields CASTSPGDFSYEQYF. The chain links TRBV28 to TRBJ2-7; D may be TRBD2 (6 bases). Deletions cut 7 bases from V and 0 bases from J, with 16 bases between. CDR1 is MDHEN, CDR2 SYDVKM, per germline. This CDR3 has 15 amino acids. Looking up the rest from reference TRBV28 and TRBJ2-7 gives the full variable domain: DVKVTQSSRYLVKRTGEKVFLECVQDMDHENMFWYRQDPGLGLRLIYFSYDVKMKEKGDIPEGYSVSREKKERFSLILESASTNQTSMYLCASTSPGDFSYEQYFGPGTRLTVT.

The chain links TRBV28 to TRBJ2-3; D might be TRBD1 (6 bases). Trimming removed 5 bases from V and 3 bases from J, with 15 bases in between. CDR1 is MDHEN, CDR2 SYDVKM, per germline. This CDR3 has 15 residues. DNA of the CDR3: TGTGCCAGCAGTGCATCGGGCCAGGGGACAGATACGCAGTATTTT. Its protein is CASSASGQGTDTQYF.

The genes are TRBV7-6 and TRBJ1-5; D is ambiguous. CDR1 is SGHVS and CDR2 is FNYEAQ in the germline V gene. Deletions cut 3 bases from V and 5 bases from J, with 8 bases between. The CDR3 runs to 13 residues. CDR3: CASSLAGYQPQHF. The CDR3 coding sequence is TGTGCCAGCAGCTTGGCGGGGTATCAGCCCCAGCATTTT. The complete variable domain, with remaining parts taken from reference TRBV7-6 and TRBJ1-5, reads GAGVSQSPRYKVTKRGQDVALRCDPISGHVSLYWYRQALGQGPEFLTYFNYEAQQDKSGLPNDRFSAERPEGSISTLTIQRTEQRDSAMYRCASSLAGYQPQHFGDGTRLSIL.

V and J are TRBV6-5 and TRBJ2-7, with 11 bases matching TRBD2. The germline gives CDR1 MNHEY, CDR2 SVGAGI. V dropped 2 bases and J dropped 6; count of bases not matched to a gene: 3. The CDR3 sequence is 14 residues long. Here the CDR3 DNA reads TGTGCCAGCAGTTACACTAGCGGGAGAAGCGAGCAGTACTTC. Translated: CASSYTSGRSEQYF.

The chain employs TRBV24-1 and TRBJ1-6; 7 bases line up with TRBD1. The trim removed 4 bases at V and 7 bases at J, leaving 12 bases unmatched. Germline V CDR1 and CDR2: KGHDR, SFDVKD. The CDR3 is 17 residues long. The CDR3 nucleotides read TGTGCCACCAGTGACCCCTCGGCAGGGGGACGGAATTCACCCCTCCACTTT. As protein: CATSDPSAGGRNSPLHF.

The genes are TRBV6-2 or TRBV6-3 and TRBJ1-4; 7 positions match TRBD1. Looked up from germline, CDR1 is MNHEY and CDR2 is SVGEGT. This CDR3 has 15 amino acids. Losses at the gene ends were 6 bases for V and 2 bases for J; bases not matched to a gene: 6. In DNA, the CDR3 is TGTGCCAGCAGCCGGGTGGACAGGACTAATGAAAAACTGTTTTTT. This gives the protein CASSRVDRTNEKLFF.

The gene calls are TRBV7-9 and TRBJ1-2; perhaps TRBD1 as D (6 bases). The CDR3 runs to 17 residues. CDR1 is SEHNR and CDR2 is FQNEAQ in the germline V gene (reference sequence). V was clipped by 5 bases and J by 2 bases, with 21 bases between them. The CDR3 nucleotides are TGTGCCAGCAGCCCGAAAGGGTCCCCAGGGGCCAACTATGGCTACACCTTC. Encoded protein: CASSPKGSPGANYGYTF.

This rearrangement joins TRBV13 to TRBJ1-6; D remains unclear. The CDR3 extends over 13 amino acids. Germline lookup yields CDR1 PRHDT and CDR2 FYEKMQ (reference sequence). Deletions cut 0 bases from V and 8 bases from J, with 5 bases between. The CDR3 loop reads CASSLGNDSPLHF. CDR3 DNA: TGTGCCAGCAGCTTAGGCAATGATTCACCCCTCCACTTT.

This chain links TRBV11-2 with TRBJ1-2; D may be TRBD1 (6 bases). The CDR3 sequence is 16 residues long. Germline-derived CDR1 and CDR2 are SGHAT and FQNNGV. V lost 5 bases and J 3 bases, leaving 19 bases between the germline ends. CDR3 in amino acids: CASSLPLSGAHYGYTF. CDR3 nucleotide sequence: TGTGCCAGCAGCCTCCCCTTGTCAGGGGCGCACTATGGCTACACCTTC.

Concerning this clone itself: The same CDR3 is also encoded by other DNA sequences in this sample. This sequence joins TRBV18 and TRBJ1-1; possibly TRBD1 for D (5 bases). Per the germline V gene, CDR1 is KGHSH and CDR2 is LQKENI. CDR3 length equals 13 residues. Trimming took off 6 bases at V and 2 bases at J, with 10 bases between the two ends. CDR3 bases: TGTGCCAGCTCTCAAGGACAAAACACTGAAGCTTTCTTT. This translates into CASSQGQNTEAFF.

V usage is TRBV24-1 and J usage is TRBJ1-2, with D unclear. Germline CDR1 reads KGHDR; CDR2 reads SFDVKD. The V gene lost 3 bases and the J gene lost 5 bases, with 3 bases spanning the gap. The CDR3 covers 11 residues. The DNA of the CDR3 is TGTGCCACCAGTGATCATTATGGCTACACCTTC. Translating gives CATSDHYGYTF.

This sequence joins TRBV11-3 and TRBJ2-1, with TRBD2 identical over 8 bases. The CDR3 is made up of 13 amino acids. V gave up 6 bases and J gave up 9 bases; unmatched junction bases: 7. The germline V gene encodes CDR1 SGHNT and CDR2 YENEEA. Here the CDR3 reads CASSISGEGEQFF. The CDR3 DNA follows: TGTGCCAGCAGTATTAGCGGGGAAGGTGAGCAGTTCTTC.

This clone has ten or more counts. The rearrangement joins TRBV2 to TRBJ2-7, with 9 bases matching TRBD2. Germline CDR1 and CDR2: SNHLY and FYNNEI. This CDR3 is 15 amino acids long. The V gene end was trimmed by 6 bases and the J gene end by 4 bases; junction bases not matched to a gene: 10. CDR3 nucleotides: TGTGCCAGCAGACCCGATAGCGGGAGTTCTTACGAGCAGTACTTC. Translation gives CASRPDSGSSYEQYF.

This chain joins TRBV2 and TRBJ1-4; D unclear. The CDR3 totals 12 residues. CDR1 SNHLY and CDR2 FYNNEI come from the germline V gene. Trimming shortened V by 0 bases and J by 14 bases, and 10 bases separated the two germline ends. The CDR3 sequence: CASSEALFSLFF. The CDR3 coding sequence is TGTGCCAGCAGTGAAGCGCTCTTTAGCCTGTTTTTT.

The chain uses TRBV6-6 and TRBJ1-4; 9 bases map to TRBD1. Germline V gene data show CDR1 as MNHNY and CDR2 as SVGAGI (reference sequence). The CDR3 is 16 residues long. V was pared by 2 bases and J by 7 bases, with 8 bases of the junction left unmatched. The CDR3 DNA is TGTGCCAGCAGTTACACACTACAGGGGGCGGGTGAAAAACTGTTTTTT. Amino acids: CASSYTLQGAGEKLFF.

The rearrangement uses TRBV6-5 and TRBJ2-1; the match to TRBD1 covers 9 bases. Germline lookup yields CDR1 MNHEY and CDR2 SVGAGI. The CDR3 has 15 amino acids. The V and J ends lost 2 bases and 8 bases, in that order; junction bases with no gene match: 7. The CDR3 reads CASSYPGTGYYEQFF. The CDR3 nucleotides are TGTGCCAGCAGTTACCCCGGGACAGGGTATTATGAGCAGTTCTTC.

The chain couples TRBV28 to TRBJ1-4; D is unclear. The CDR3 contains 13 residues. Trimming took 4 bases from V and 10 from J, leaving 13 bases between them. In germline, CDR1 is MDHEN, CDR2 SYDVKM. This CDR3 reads CASSWEGRVKLFF. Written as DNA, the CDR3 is TGTGCCAGCAGTTGGGAGGGTAGAGTAAAACTGTTTTTT.

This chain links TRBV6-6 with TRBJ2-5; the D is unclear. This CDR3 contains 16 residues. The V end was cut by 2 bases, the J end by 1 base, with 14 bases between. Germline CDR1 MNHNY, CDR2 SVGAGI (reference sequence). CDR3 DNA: TGTGCCAGCAGTTACGACCCCCGGCAGGCCCAAGAGACCCAGTACTTC. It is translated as CASSYDPRQAQETQYF.

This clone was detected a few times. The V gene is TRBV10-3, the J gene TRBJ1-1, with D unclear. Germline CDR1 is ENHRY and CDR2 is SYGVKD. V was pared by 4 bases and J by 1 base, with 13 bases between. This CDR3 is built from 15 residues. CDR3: CAISARYTRNTEAFF. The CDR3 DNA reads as TGTGCCATCAGTGCGAGGTACACTCGGAACACTGAAGCTTTCTTT.

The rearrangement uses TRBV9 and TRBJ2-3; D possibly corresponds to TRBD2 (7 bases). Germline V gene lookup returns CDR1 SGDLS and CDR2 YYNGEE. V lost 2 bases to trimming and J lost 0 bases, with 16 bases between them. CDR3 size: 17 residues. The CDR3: CASSVRGGGGSTDTQYF. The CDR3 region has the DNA TGTGCCAGCAGCGTCCGTGGGGGAGGGGGTAGCACAGATACGCAGTATTTT. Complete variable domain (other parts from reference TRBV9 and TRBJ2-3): DSGVTQTPKHLITATGQRVTLRCSPRSGDLSVYWYQQSLDQGLQFLIQYYNGEERAKGNILERFSAQQFPDLHSELNLSSLELGDSALYFCASSVRGGGGSTDTQYFGPGTRLTVL.

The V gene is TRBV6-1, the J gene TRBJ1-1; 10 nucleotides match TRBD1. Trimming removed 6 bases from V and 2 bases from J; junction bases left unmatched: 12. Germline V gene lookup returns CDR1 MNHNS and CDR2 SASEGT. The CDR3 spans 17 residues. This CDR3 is CASSEKSRTGGNTEAFF. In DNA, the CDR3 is TGTGCCAGCAGCGAAAAATCCCGGACAGGGGGAAACACTGAAGCTTTCTTT.

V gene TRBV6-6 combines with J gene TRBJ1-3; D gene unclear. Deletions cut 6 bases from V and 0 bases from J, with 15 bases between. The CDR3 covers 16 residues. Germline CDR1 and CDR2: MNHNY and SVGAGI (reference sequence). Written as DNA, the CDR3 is TGTGCCAGCAGGGATCAGGTCGGCGCCTCTGGAAACACCATATATTTT. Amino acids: CASRDQVGASGNTIYF.

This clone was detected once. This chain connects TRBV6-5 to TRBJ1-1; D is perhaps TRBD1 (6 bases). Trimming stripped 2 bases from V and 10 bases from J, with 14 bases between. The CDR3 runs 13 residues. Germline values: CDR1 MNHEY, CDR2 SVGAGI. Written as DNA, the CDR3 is TGTGCCAGCAGTTACCAGGGGCCTCAGGGAGCTTTCTTT. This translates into CASSYQGPQGAFF.

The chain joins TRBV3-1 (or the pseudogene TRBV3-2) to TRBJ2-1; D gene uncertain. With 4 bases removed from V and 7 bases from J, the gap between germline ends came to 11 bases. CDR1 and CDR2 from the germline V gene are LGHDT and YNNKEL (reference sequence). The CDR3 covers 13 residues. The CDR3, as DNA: TGTGCCAGCAGCCCTTACTCTCGGAATGAGCAGTTCTTC. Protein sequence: CASSPYSRNEQFF.

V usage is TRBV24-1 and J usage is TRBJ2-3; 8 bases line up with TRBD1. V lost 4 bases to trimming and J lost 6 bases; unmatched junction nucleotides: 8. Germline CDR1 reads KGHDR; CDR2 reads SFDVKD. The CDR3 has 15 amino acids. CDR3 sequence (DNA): TGTGCCACCAGTGACACAGGGGGTGACGTGGATACGCAGTATTTT. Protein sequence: CATSDTGGDVDTQYF.